This entry lists 19 T cell receptor beta chains sequenced from one sample in a study of beta chain features in type 1 diabetes. Their antigens remain unidentified. Expressed TCRB transcripts were sequenced because the entire RNA isolate underwent reverse transcription. The table came from immunoSEQ multiplex PCR; TCRdb's copy has only in-frame clones and leaves some out. The sample consists of fewer than 400,000 clones, roughly 8.8% of them appearing once. Study-wide points: The study found moderately but significantly shorter TCRB CDR3s in all four CD4+ subsets of Type 1 diabetes patients.

Source material: central memory CD4+ T cells from blood. The receptors were gathered from a man aged 25 to 45 with type 1 diabetes.

This clone came up a few times. The V and J genes are TRBV5-1 and TRBJ2-1, with 11 nucleotides matching TRBD2. The CDR3 is made up of 16 amino acids. Trimming took 0 bases from V and 2 from J; bases not matched to a gene: 1. Germline V gene sequence: CDR1 SGHRS, CDR2 YFSETQ. The CDR3 DNA follows: TGCGCCAGCAGCTTGGGACTAGCGGGGACCTACAATGAGCAGTTCTTC. It yields the protein CASSLGLAGTYNEQFF. Looking up the rest from reference TRBV5-1 and TRBJ2-1 gives the full variable domain: KAGVTQTPRYLIKTRGQQVTLSCSPISGHRSVSWYQQTPGQGLQFLFEYFSETQRNKGNFPGRFSGRQFSNSRSEMNVSTLELGDSALYLCASSLGLAGTYNEQFFGPGTRLTVL.

The chain joins TRBV2 to TRBJ2-2; the D is unclear. Germline V gene lookup returns CDR1 SNHLY and CDR2 FYNNEI. The CDR3 is 14 amino acids. Trimming cost V 3 bases and J 5 bases, with 10 bases left between them. The CDR3 region is CASSEWERTGELFF. The CDR3 DNA reads as TGTGCCAGCAGTGAGTGGGAACGGACCGGGGAGCTGTTTTTT.

Only a few counts were recorded for this clone. The chain carries TRBV5-1 and TRBJ2-7; D gene ambiguous. Trimming cost V 0 bases and J 7 bases, with 5 bases left between them. The CDR3 covers 11 residues. Germline V gene lookup returns CDR1 SGHRS and CDR2 YFSETQ. The DNA of the CDR3 is TGCGCCAGCAGCTTGGGTCTGGAGCAGTACTTC. Residues: CASSLGLEQYF.

This clone was counted only a few times. The chain joins TRBV28 to TRBJ1-4; D may be TRBD1 (5 bases). This CDR3 has 14 amino acids. V lost 8 bases to trimming and J lost 0 bases, with 10 bases between them. Germline CDR1 MDHEN, CDR2 SYDVKM. The CDR3 region is CASLDSTTNEKLFF. CDR3 DNA: TGTGCCAGCCTTGACAGTACAACTAATGAAAAACTGTTTTTT.

The rearrangement uses TRBV9 and TRBJ1-6, with D tentatively TRBD1 (5 bases). Germline CDR1 SGDLS, CDR2 YYNGEE. Trimming cost V 3 bases and J 10 bases, with 17 bases left between them. The CDR3 sequence is 15 residues long. In DNA, the CDR3 is TGTGCCAGCAGCGCTGGTATGGGGGTGGGATCACCCCTCCACTTT. Amino acid sequence: CASSAGMGVGSPLHF.

The chain is built from TRBV2 and TRBJ1-1, with D unclear. Germline CDR1 is SNHLY and CDR2 is FYNNEI. Trimming took 4 bases from V and 0 from J, leaving 6 bases between them. The CDR3 consists of 13 residues. CDR3 protein: CASSATVNTEAFF. CDR3 nucleotides: TGTGCCAGCAGTGCAACAGTGAACACTGAAGCTTTCTTT.

This clone has at least ten counts. Other DNA sequences within the sample encode an identical CDR3. The chain has TRBV7-2 and TRBJ1-1; D is ambiguous. CDR1 and CDR2 (germline): SGHTA, FQGNSA. The CDR3 is made up of 13 amino acids. The V gene lost 0 bases and the J gene lost 3 bases, with 5 bases spanning the gap. The CDR3 DNA reads TGTGCCAGCAGCTTAGCCGAGGACACTGAAGCTTTCTTT. It encodes CASSLAEDTEAFF.

This clone has only a few counts. V gene TRBV19 combines with J gene TRBJ2-3; D unresolved. The ends were cut back, 2 bases at V and 0 bases at J, with 9 bases in the middle. This CDR3 has 15 residues. Germline V lookup: CDR1 LNHDA, CDR2 SQIVND (reference sequence). Here the CDR3 reads CASSIKSDSTDTQYF. The CDR3 coding sequence is TGTGCCAGTAGTATAAAAAGTGATAGCACAGATACGCAGTATTTT.

The chain employs TRBV21-1 and TRBJ2-5; TRBD2 is the table's D call and was not checked against the DNA. TRBV21-1 is marked as a pseudogene. CDR3 size: 16 residues. The CDR3 DNA is TGTGCCAGCAGTCCACTAGCGGGGCCCCAGGGAGAGACCCAGTACTTC. Protein: CASSPLAGPQGETQYF.

The chain employs TRBV5-6 and TRBJ2-2, with 11 bases matching TRBD1. CDR1 and CDR2 from the germline V gene are SGHDT and YYEEEE. Trimming at V came to 5 bases and at J to 6 bases, leaving 3 bases not matched to a gene. The CDR3 is 14 residues long. The CDR3 is CASRLGQGAGELFF. CDR3 coding DNA: TGTGCCAGCAGGCTGGGACAGGGGGCCGGGGAGCTGTTTTTT.

This clone occurred a few times. The chain recombines TRBV7-2 with TRBJ2-2; 8 bases fit TRBD1. This CDR3 has 15 amino acids. Germline V gene lookup returns CDR1 SGHTA and CDR2 FQGNSA. With V trimmed by 1 base and J by 6 bases, 4 bases remained unmatched. Here the CDR3 DNA reads TGTGCCAGCAGCTTAGGGACAGGGCGTGCCGGGGAGCTGTTTTTT. Amino acids: CASSLGTGRAGELFF.

Only a few counts were recorded for this clone. The chain has TRBV30 and TRBJ1-5, with TRBD1 matching over 10 bases. Germline CDR1 and CDR2: GTSNPN and SVGIG (reference sequence). The trim removed 1 base at V and 7 bases at J, leaving 4 bases unmatched. This CDR3 comprises 14 residues. CDR3 in amino acids: CAWSGGTGDQPQHF. The CDR3 bases are TGTGCCTGGAGTGGGGGGACAGGGGACCAGCCCCAGCATTTT.

Only a few counts were recorded for this clone. This CDR3 is also generated by other DNA sequences in the sample. Written as DNA, the CDR3 is TGCAGCGTGTCGGGACAGCTGTATGGCTACACCTTC. It yields the protein CSVSGQLYGYTF. The chain carries TRBV29-1 and TRBJ1-2, with 7 bases matching TRBD1. This CDR3 is built from 12 residues. Germline V gives CDR1 SQVTM, CDR2 ANQGSEA. V lost 6 bases, J lost 5 bases, and 6 bases stayed unmatched. Looking up the rest from reference TRBV29-1 and TRBJ1-2 gives the full variable domain: SAVISQKPSRDICQRGTSLTIQCQVDSQVTMMFWYRQQPGQSLTLIATANQGSEATYESGFVIDKFPISRPNLTFSTLTVSNMSPEDSSIYLCSVSGQLYGYTFGSGTRLTVV.

The table lists this clone with a few counts. V gene TRBV9 combines with J gene TRBJ1-6; D possibly corresponds to TRBD1 (6 bases). With 4 bases removed from V and 9 bases from J, the gap between germline ends came to 11 bases. The CDR3 has 13 residues. Germline-derived CDR1 and CDR2 are SGDLS and YYNGEE. The CDR3 sequence: CASSPQGGSPLHF. CDR3 bases: TGTGCCAGCAGCCCTCAAGGGGGTTCACCCCTCCACTTT.

This clone was counted between two and nine times. The chain recombines TRBV7-2 with TRBJ2-7; D is unresolved. The germline V and J ends were trimmed by 5 bases and 0 bases, with 11 bases remaining between them. Germline V CDR1 and CDR2: SGHTA, FQGNSA. The CDR3 sequence is 14 residues long. Written as DNA, the CDR3 is TGTGCCAGCAGCCTGGGGATTAGCTCCTACGAGCAGTACTTC. This translates into CASSLGISSYEQYF.

The chain employs TRBV9 and TRBJ1-2; D gene ambiguous. V lost 0 bases, J lost 1 base, and 7 bases lay in between. This CDR3 region has 14 residues. From germline, CDR1 is SGDLS and CDR2 YYNGEE. The CDR3, as DNA: TGTGCCAGCAGCGTAGATGAGAATAACTATGGCTACACCTTC. This encodes CASSVDENNYGYTF. Full variable domain (remainder filled in from reference TRBV9 and TRBJ1-2): DSGVTQTPKHLITATGQRVTLRCSPRSGDLSVYWYQQSLDQGLQFLIQYYNGEERAKGNILERFSAQQFPDLHSELNLSSLELGDSALYFCASSVDENNYGYTFGSGTRLTVV.

The gene calls are TRBV18 and TRBJ1-2, with 7 bases lining up with TRBD1. The junction had 13 bases not matched to a gene; V was cut back by 5 bases and J by 4 bases. Looked up from germline, CDR1 is KGHSH and CDR2 is LQKENI. The CDR3 length is 16 residues. The CDR3: CASSGSPGQRIYGYTF. CDR3 sequence (DNA): TGTGCCAGCTCAGGATCACCGGGACAGAGAATCTATGGCTACACCTTC.

The sample holds a few counts of this clone. The chain joins TRBV7-9 to TRBJ1-4, with D possibly matching TRBD1 (6 bases). This CDR3 has 15 amino acids. Trimming removed 1 base from V and 7 bases from J, with 13 bases in between. Germline-derived CDR1 and CDR2 are SEHNR and FQNEAQ (reference sequence). The CDR3 loop is CASSLEGGGGEKLFF. The CDR3 DNA follows: TGTGCCAGCAGCTTAGAAGGTGGGGGCGGTGAAAAACTGTTTTTT.

The chain is built from TRBV7-2 and TRBJ2-3, with a tentative D call TRBD2 (6 bases). The CDR3 is 16 amino acids. V dropped 0 bases and J dropped 1 base, with 11 bases sitting between them. Germline lookup yields CDR1 SGHTA and CDR2 FQGNSA. CDR3 DNA sequence: TGTGCCAGCAGCTTAGCCGGGACTCCCGGCACAGATACGCAGTATTTT. It encodes CASSLAGTPGTDTQYF.